Presented here are 27 T cell receptor beta chains from one specimen sequenced in a study of T cells in Graves' hyperthyroidism and ophthalmopathy. Amplified TCR beta CDR3 regions came from RNA transcripts. In the first-round RT-PCR of the TCR CDR3, the HTBI primer set was used. TCRdb reanalysed the multiplex PCR reads using MiXCR and keeps one entry per CDR3 protein. Of some 720,000 distinct CDR3 sequences listed, over 15% are singletons. Sequencing was carried out using blood. Every receptor here comes from a man between 18 and 29 years old with Graves' hyperthyroidism.

Notes on this clonotype: A read error may explain this, as a much larger clone is one base away. The chain has TRBV7-2 and TRBJ2-7; maybe TRBD2 (7 bases). Germline V gene sequence: CDR1 SGHTA, CDR2 FQGNSA. V lost 6 bases and J 7 bases, leaving 16 bases between the germline ends. This CDR3 comprises 13 residues. This CDR3 is CASRGGEGLEQYF. The CDR3, as DNA: TGTGCCAGCAGAGGGGGGGAGGGGTTGGAGCAGTACTTC.

This clonotype has only a few counts. This sequence joins TRBV20-1 and TRBJ2-1; 10 nucleotides agree with TRBD2. The germline V gene encodes CDR1 DFQATT and CDR2 SNEGSKA (reference sequence). The CDR3 has 14 residues. V gave up 6 bases and J gave up 5 bases; unmatched junction bases: 7. CDR3 DNA sequence: TGCAGTGCATCTCGCCTAGCGGGAGACAATGAGCAGTTCTTC. Its protein is CSASRLAGDNEQFF.

Only one count was recorded for this clonotype. The genes are TRBV7-9 and TRBJ2-1; 10 nucleotides align to TRBD2. The CDR3 length is 15 residues. The ends lost 2 bases at V and 10 bases at J; junction bases unmatched: 8. Germline CDR1 reads SEHNR; CDR2 reads FQNEAQ (reference sequence). The CDR3 DNA sequence: TGTGCCAGCAGCTTAATAGGAGCGGGAGGGCGCGAGCAGTTCTTC. Encoded protein: CASSLIGAGGREQFF.

In this sample, this clonotype turned up many times. V gene TRBV5-8 combines with J gene TRBJ2-1, with unresolved D. This CDR3 region has 15 residues. V lost 4 bases and J 3 bases, leaving 14 bases between the germline ends. Germline CDR1 SGHTS, CDR2 YDEGEE. The CDR3 sequence is CASSTGRQDYNEQFF. The CDR3, as DNA: TGTGCCAGCAGCACCGGACGGCAAGACTACAATGAGCAGTTCTTC.

In this sample, this clonotype turned up many times. The chain couples TRBV11-2 to TRBJ1-1; 10 nucleotides match TRBD1. The V segment lost 1 base and the J segment 4 bases; nucleotides outside the gene matches: 9. The CDR3 covers 17 residues. The germline gives CDR1 SGHAT, CDR2 FQNNGV. The CDR3 sequence: CASSLVGTGAIGTEAFF. CDR3 nucleotides: TGTGCCAGCAGCTTAGTTGGGACAGGGGCGATAGGCACTGAAGCTTTCTTT.

V gene TRBV27 combines with J gene TRBJ2-2; 15 positions match TRBD2. The CDR3 is made up of 17 amino acids. V dropped 8 bases and J dropped 1; count of bases not matched to a gene: 5. Germline CDR1 and CDR2: MNHEY and SMNVEV (reference sequence). The CDR3 nucleotides are TGTGCCAGCTTCGGACTAGCGGGAGGGGTGAACACCGGGGAGCTGTTTTTT. Its translation is CASFGLAGGVNTGELFF.

A few counts support this clonotype. The chain carries TRBV4-3 and TRBJ2-1, with D unclear. Trimming took off 0 bases at V and 2 bases at J, with 14 bases between the two ends. The germline V gene encodes CDR1 LGHNA and CDR2 YSLEER. There are 17 residues in the CDR3. CDR3: CASSQDLAGRAYNEQFF. The CDR3 DNA reads as TGCGCCAGCAGCCAAGATCTCGCCGGTCGAGCCTACAATGAGCAGTTCTTC.

At least ten counts were recorded for this clonotype. The rearrangement links TRBV28 to TRBJ2-7; maybe TRBD1 (5 bases). Germline V CDR1 and CDR2: MDHEN, SYDVKM. V lost 7 bases and J 3 bases, leaving 19 bases between the germline ends. The CDR3 has 15 amino acids. The CDR3 is CASTPWGRRNYEQYF. The CDR3 DNA reads TGTGCCAGCACCCCGTGGGGCAGGCGGAACTACGAGCAGTACTTC. Drawing the rest from reference TRBV28 and TRBJ2-7, the complete variable domain is DVKVTQSSRYLVKRTGEKVFLECVQDMDHENMFWYRQDPGLGLRLIYFSYDVKMKEKGDIPEGYSVSREKKERFSLILESASTNQTSMYLCASTPWGRRNYEQYFGPGTRLTVT.

This clonotype was recorded many times. The chain carries TRBV7-2 and TRBJ2-3; the match to TRBD1 covers 8 bases. V dropped 4 bases and J dropped 2; count of bases not matched to a gene: 8. The CDR3 has 16 amino acids. CDR1 is SGHTA, CDR2 FQGNSA, per germline. CDR3 sequence reads: CASSSPGQDITDTQYF. DNA of the CDR3: TGTGCCAGCAGCTCGCCGGGACAGGATATCACAGATACGCAGTATTTT.

This chain connects TRBV20-1 to TRBJ1-3, with D uncertain. The ends were cut back, 1 base at V and 0 bases at J, with 7 bases in the middle. The CDR3 totals 14 residues. Germline CDR1 DFQATT, CDR2 SNEGSKA (reference sequence). The CDR3 region is CSARGPYSGNTIYF. DNA of the CDR3: TGCAGTGCTAGAGGTCCCTACTCTGGAAACACCATATATTTT.

The V and J genes are TRBV20-1 and TRBJ2-1; 9 bases are a match to TRBD2. This CDR3 is built from 13 residues. The ends lost 3 bases at V and 9 bases at J; junction bases unmatched: 6. Germline CDR1 reads DFQATT; CDR2 reads SNEGSKA (reference sequence). The CDR3 here is CSASQGLAGEQFF. The DNA for the CDR3 is TGCAGTGCTAGTCAGGGACTAGCAGGTGAGCAGTTCTTC.

This clonotype was seen ten or more times. This chain joins TRBV5-1 and TRBJ2-5; the match to TRBD2 covers 11 bases. V shed 1 base, J shed 5 bases, and the junction held 10 bases outside the gene matches. The germline gives CDR1 SGHRS, CDR2 YFSETQ. This CDR3 spans 17 amino acids. CDR3 residues: CASSLLLAGERGETQYF. DNA for the CDR3: TGCGCCAGCAGCTTGTTACTAGCGGGAGAACGGGGTGAGACCCAGTACTTC.

The CDR3 DNA follows: TGCGCCAGCAGCCAAGATACTAGCGGGGACCCTTCCTACTACGAGCAGTACTTC. Residues: CASSQDTSGDPSYYEQYF. This sequence joins TRBV4-1 and TRBJ2-7; 10 nucleotides line up with TRBD2. V dropped 0 bases and J dropped 3; count of bases not matched to a gene: 11. This CDR3 region has 18 residues. Germline assignment: CDR1 MGHRA and CDR2 YSYEKL.

The V gene is TRBV13, the J gene TRBJ2-3; tentatively, D is TRBD2 (5 bases). CDR3 length equals 14 residues. Trimming removed 4 bases from V and 5 bases from J, with 13 bases in between. The germline gives CDR1 PRHDT, CDR2 FYEKMQ (reference sequence). CDR3 protein: CASSSRTGGDTQYF. CDR3 bases: TGTGCCAGCAGCTCCCGGACCGGAGGAGATACGCAGTATTTT.

This clonotype has ten or more counts. The rearrangement links TRBV28 to TRBJ2-5, with a tentative D call TRBD1 (5 bases). The CDR3 has 14 amino acids. The germline CDR1 and CDR2 sequences are MDHEN and SYDVKM. V lost 3 bases, J lost 6 bases, and 14 bases lay in between. The CDR3 DNA sequence: TGTGCCAGCAGTTTTCTTAGGGGCGTGAAGACCCAGTACTTC. Its translation: CASSFLRGVKTQYF.

In its sample, this clonotype was seen many times. The chain combines TRBV28 with TRBJ2-5; D possibly corresponds to TRBD1 (5 bases). This CDR3 has 13 amino acids. Germline V gene lookup returns CDR1 MDHEN and CDR2 SYDVKM. V shed 5 bases and J shed 7 bases, with 14 bases lying between them. CDR3 bases: TGTGCCAGCAGTATCACAAGGGGCATGACCCAGTACTTC. Translating gives CASSITRGMTQYF.

The V call is TRBV7-2, the J call TRBJ2-1; 9 bases align to TRBD1. The CDR3 contains 19 residues. Trimming removed 5 bases from V and 1 base from J; junction bases left unmatched: 15. CDR1 is SGHTA and CDR2 is FQGNSA in the germline V gene. The CDR3, as DNA: TGTGCCAGCAGCACCCGGGACAGGGTTCTTAGAAGGTCCTACAATGAGCAGTTCTTC. This translates into CASSTRDRVLRRSYNEQFF.

This chain connects TRBV15 to TRBJ1-1; tentative D call: TRBD1 (6 bases). This CDR3 contains 19 residues. Germline V gives CDR1 LNHNV, CDR2 YYDKDF (reference sequence). With 0 bases removed from V and 3 bases from J, the gap between germline ends came to 23 bases. In nucleotides, the CDR3 is TGTGCCACCAGCAGAGACCTTTACGGGATCACAGGGTGGGACACTGAAGCTTTCTTT. Translation gives CATSRDLYGITGWDTEAFF.

The J gene is TRBJ1-1, the V gene TRBV14, with unresolved D. The CDR3 consists of 16 residues. Trimming cost V 1 base and J 0 bases, with 12 bases left between them. Germline V gene lookup returns CDR1 SGHDN and CDR2 FVKESK. In DNA form, the CDR3 reads TGTGCCAGCAGCCAAGGGGCACGCCTCATGAACACTGAAGCTTTCTTT. Translated: CASSQGARLMNTEAFF. The whole variable domain, filled in from reference TRBV14 and TRBJ1-1, reads EAGVTQFPSHSVIEKGQTVTLRCDPISGHDNLYWYRRVMGKEIKFLLHFVKESKQDESGMPNNRFLAERTGGTYSTLKVQPAELEDSGVYFCASSQGARLMNTEAFFGQGTRLTVV.

Only a few counts were recorded for this clonotype. The CDR3 bases are TGTGCCAGCAGCTCCCGATCCCCGTCTGAGCAGTTCTTC. The encoded protein is CASSSRSPSEQFF. V usage is TRBV7-9 and J usage is TRBJ2-1; no reliable D call. Trimming removed 4 bases at V and 9 bases at J, with 13 bases between. The CDR3 has 13 residues. The germline CDR1 and CDR2 sequences are SEHNR and FQNEAQ (reference sequence).

Ten or more counts support this clonotype. The rearrangement uses TRBV28 and TRBJ2-7; D is unresolved. Trimming left V 3 bases short and J 2 bases short, with 11 bases between. The germline V gene has CDR1 MDHEN and CDR2 SYDVKM. This CDR3 region has 14 residues. The CDR3 DNA is TGTGCCAGCAGTTTCAGATTAGGGCCCTACGAGCAGTACTTC. The encoded protein is CASSFRLGPYEQYF. Based on the CDR3 plus reference TRBV28 and TRBJ2-7, the full variable domain is DVKVTQSSRYLVKRTGEKVFLECVQDMDHENMFWYRQDPGLGLRLIYFSYDVKMKEKGDIPEGYSVSREKKERFSLILESASTNQTSMYLCASSFRLGPYEQYFGPGTRLTVT.

Ten or more counts support this clonotype. The chain uses TRBV27 and TRBJ2-7; 14 bases agree with TRBD2. This CDR3 has 17 residues. Germline V gene sequence: CDR1 MNHEY, CDR2 SMNVEV (reference sequence). J lost 7 bases, V lost 0 bases, and 8 bases had no gene match. In nucleotides, the CDR3 is TGTGCCAGCAGTTTATCGGGGGGACTAGCGGGAGCGTGGGAGCAGTACTTC. It translates to CASSLSGGLAGAWEQYF.

The chain uses TRBV7-2 and TRBJ1-5; no firm D call. The CDR3 extends over 14 amino acids. V gave up 2 bases and J gave up 5 bases, with 10 bases separating them. From germline, CDR1 is SGHTA and CDR2 FQGNSA. For the CDR3, the DNA is TGTGCCAGCAGCTTATCAAACGACTATCAGCCCCAGCATTTT. Translated, it gives CASSLSNDYQPQHF.

Many counts were recorded for this clonotype. The chain carries TRBV20-1 and TRBJ2-1, with D perhaps being TRBD1 or TRBD2 (5 bases each). The V gene's germline CDR1 is DFQATT and CDR2 SNEGSKA (reference sequence). The CDR3 is made up of 13 amino acids. V was clipped by 8 bases and J by 9 bases, with 20 bases between them. The CDR3 loop is CSSAWVLRGEQFF. As DNA, the CDR3 is TGCAGTTCGGCGTGGGTGCTGAGGGGTGAGCAGTTCTTC.

The rearrangement links TRBV27 to TRBJ2-2; no clear D. Trimming took off 1 base at V and 0 bases at J, with 6 bases between the two ends. The CDR3 runs to 15 residues. Germline CDR1 reads MNHEY; CDR2 reads SMNVEV (reference sequence). The CDR3 bases are TGTGCCAGCAGTTTATACGGTACGAACACCGGGGAGCTGTTTTTT. Amino acid sequence: CASSLYGTNTGELFF.

For this clonotype: This likely comes from a read error, as the CDR3 has no conserved phenylalanine or tryptophan at its end. The chain is built from TRBV12-3 or TRBV12-4 and TRBJ2-5, with D hard to call. V lost 1 base, J lost 5 bases, and 8 bases lay in between. The CDR3 runs to 13 residues. CDR3 nucleotides: TGTGCCAGCAGTTTAGTGATAAAGGAGACCCAGTACCTC. Protein product: CASSLVIKETQYL.

The V gene is TRBV20-1, the J gene TRBJ2-3, with D possibly matching TRBD2 (5 bases). The CDR3 length is 16 residues. The V gene lost 1 base and the J gene lost 2 bases, with 16 bases spanning the gap. In germline, CDR1 is DFQATT, CDR2 SNEGSKA (reference sequence). The CDR3 region is CSARAKGAATTDTQYF. CDR3 nucleotide sequence: TGCAGTGCTAGAGCCAAGGGAGCGGCAACCACAGATACGCAGTATTTT.